Each of the 31 T cell receptor beta chains below was sequenced from the same sample in a study of cytomegalovirus exposure and HLA in healthy donors. Both 60 Vbeta primers and 13 Jbeta primers went into the PCR. Assay used: immunoSEQ multiplex PCR; TCRdb lists only in-frame clones, some missing. The sample yields about 270,000 clones, 72% seen once. Sequencing was carried out using PBMCs. All receptors come from a female donor in good health and CMV-seronegative.

CDR3 sequence (DNA): TGTGCCAGCAGCGGGCCGGGACAGGCTCAAGAGACCCAGTACTTC. It specifies CASSGPGQAQETQYF. The gene calls are TRBV7-7 and TRBJ2-5; 8 nucleotides align to TRBD1. Germline CDR1 SSHAT, CDR2 FNYEAQ (reference sequence). This CDR3 is 15 amino acids long. Trimming removed 5 bases from V and 2 bases from J; junction bases left unmatched: 7.

This chain connects TRBV6-5 to TRBJ1-1; weak D call: TRBD1 (5 bases). Per the germline V gene, CDR1 is MNHEY and CDR2 is SVGAGI. This CDR3 contains 13 residues. The CDR3: CAARGGLGTEAFF. CDR3 nucleotides: TGTGCAGCTAGGGGAGGGCTGGGGACTGAAGCTTTCTTT.

The table lists this clone with a few counts. V gene TRBV29-1 combines with J gene TRBJ2-1; 12 bases align to TRBD2. V shed 6 bases and J 7 bases; nucleotides not matched to a gene: 4. The CDR3 runs to 13 residues. In germline, CDR1 is SQVTM, CDR2 ANQGSEA. CDR3 sequence reads: CSVASGRVNEQFF. CDR3 DNA sequence: TGCAGCGTGGCTAGCGGGAGGGTGAATGAGCAGTTCTTC.

The V call is TRBV5-1, the J call TRBJ2-1, with TRBD2 matching over 11 bases. The length of the CDR3 is 19 residues. The germline gives CDR1 SGHRS, CDR2 YFSETQ. The V and J ends lost 5 bases and 2 bases, in that order; junction bases with no gene match: 15. CDR3 region: CASRREGGSGRVAYNEQFF. CDR3 in DNA: TGCGCCAGCAGACGGGAGGGCGGTAGCGGGAGGGTGGCCTACAATGAGCAGTTCTTC.

Here the CDR3 DNA reads TGTGCCATCAGTGAGCCGGGACTAGTAGGCGATGAGCAGTTCTTC. Protein: CAISEPGLVGDEQFF. The chain employs TRBV10-3 and TRBJ2-1; TRBD2 aligns across 8 bases. The J segment lost 8 bases and the V segment lost 2 bases, leaving 8 bases of the junction unmatched. Germline CDR1 is ENHRY and CDR2 is SYGVKD. The CDR3 runs to 15 residues.

The chain joins TRBV5-1 to TRBJ2-4; 7 bases match TRBD1. Trimming removed 4 bases from V and 7 bases from J; junction bases left unmatched: 5. Germline-derived CDR1 and CDR2 are SGHRS and YFSETQ. This CDR3 spans 13 amino acids. The CDR3, as DNA: TGCGCCAGCAGCATGGGGACAGTGAACATTCAGTACTTC. This codes for CASSMGTVNIQYF.

On this clone itself: Other nucleotide sequences in the sample specify the same CDR3. The rearrangement joins TRBV28 to TRBJ2-7; the D is unclear. From germline, CDR1 is MDHEN and CDR2 SYDVKM. This CDR3 contains 10 residues. Trimming removed 5 bases from V and 3 bases from J, with 2 bases in between. This CDR3 is CASSRYEQYF. DNA for the CDR3: TGTGCCAGCAGTCGCTACGAGCAGTACTTC. Full variable domain (rest looked up from reference TRBV28 and TRBJ2-7): DVKVTQSSRYLVKRTGEKVFLECVQDMDHENMFWYRQDPGLGLRLIYFSYDVKMKEKGDIPEGYSVSREKKERFSLILESASTNQTSMYLCASSRYEQYFGPGTRLTVT.

This rearrangement joins TRBV7-3 to TRBJ2-2; the D gene is possibly TRBD1 (6 bases). The germline gives CDR1 SGHTA, CDR2 FQGTGA. The CDR3 runs to 15 residues. Trimming shortened V by 5 bases and J by 4 bases, and 14 bases separated the two germline ends. CDR3 nucleotides: TGTGCCAGCAGCCCCGGACAGTACGCCACCGGGGAGCTGTTTTTT. Translation gives CASSPGQYATGELFF.

The V gene is TRBV6-5, the J gene TRBJ2-7; the match to TRBD1 covers 10 bases. This CDR3 spans 14 amino acids. V was pared by 8 bases and J by 4 bases, with 8 bases of the junction left unmatched. Germline V gene sequence: CDR1 MNHEY, CDR2 SVGAGI. Here the CDR3 reads CASGPGQGWYEQYF. Here the CDR3 DNA reads TGTGCCAGCGGGCCGGGACAGGGGTGGTACGAGCAGTACTTC.

CDR3 in DNA: TGTGCCAGCAGTTCCCCAGGAGTAGTGGGAGGAGCTTTCTTT. It is translated as CASSSPGVVGGAFF. The chain combines TRBV6-5 with TRBJ1-1; no clear D. CDR3 length: 14 amino acids. The germline V and J ends were trimmed by 4 bases and 10 bases, with 19 bases remaining between them. Germline CDR1 reads MNHEY; CDR2 reads SVGAGI.

The V call is TRBV29-1, the J call TRBJ1-3; 7 bases are a match to TRBD1. The CDR3 length is 15 residues. Germline assignment: CDR1 SQVTM and CDR2 ANQGSEA. V shed 7 bases, J shed 2 bases, and the junction held 11 bases outside the gene matches. The CDR3 protein is CSARDSLGPGNTIYF. The CDR3 nucleotides read TGCAGCGCCCGGGACAGTCTAGGGCCTGGAAACACCATATATTTT.

The rearrangement links TRBV4-2 to TRBJ2-7; no clear D. CDR1 and CDR2 from the germline V gene are LGHNA and YNFKEQ. Trimming removed 3 bases at V and 1 base at J, with 10 bases between. CDR3 length equals 14 residues. The CDR3 loop reads CASSQTTRSYEQYF. CDR3 nucleotide sequence: TGTGCCAGCAGCCAGACGACTCGATCCTACGAGCAGTACTTC.

The J gene is TRBJ2-2, the V gene TRBV5-1; D is perhaps TRBD2 (5 bases). With 2 bases removed from V and 7 bases from J, the gap between germline ends came to 6 bases. CDR3 length: 12 residues. CDR1 is SGHRS and CDR2 is YFSETQ in the germline V gene. The DNA for the CDR3 is TGCGCCAGCAGCTTCCGGGACGGGGAGCTGTTTTTT. Translation: CASSFRDGELFF.

This clone has a single count. J is TRBJ2-7 and V is TRBV20-1, with D tentatively TRBD1 (5 bases). The germline V gene encodes CDR1 DFQATT and CDR2 SNEGSKA (reference sequence). Trimming cost V 3 bases and J 5 bases, with 8 bases left between them. This CDR3 contains 11 residues. The CDR3, as DNA: TGCAGTGCTAGTGTAGGGGACGAGCAGTACTTC. It codes for CSASVGDEQYF.

The V gene is TRBV19, the J gene TRBJ2-5, with 10 bases lining up with TRBD2. Trimming took 5 bases from V and 5 from J; bases not matched to a gene: 17. This CDR3 is 18 amino acids long. CDR1 is LNHDA and CDR2 is SQIVND in the germline V gene (reference sequence). CDR3 loop: CASSALGLAGDGWETQYF. CDR3 DNA sequence: TGTGCCAGTAGTGCCCTTGGGCTAGCGGGAGATGGATGGGAGACCCAGTACTTC.

This clone was observed once. The rearrangement joins TRBV13 to TRBJ2-3; 11 bases agree with TRBD2. The CDR3 covers 16 residues. Unmatched junction bases numbered 7, after V lost 5 bases and J lost 3 bases. Germline lookup yields CDR1 PRHDT and CDR2 FYEKMQ (reference sequence). This CDR3 is CASSPGSGRGTDTQYF. CDR3 coding DNA: TGTGCCAGCAGCCCGGGTAGCGGGAGGGGAACAGATACGCAGTATTTT. The whole variable domain, remainder taken from reference TRBV13 and TRBJ2-3, is AAGVIQSPRHLIKEKRETATLKCYPIPRHDTVYWYQQGPGQDPQFLISFYEKMQSDKGSIPDRFSAQQFSDYHSELNMSSLELGDSALYFCASSPGSGRGTDTQYFGPGTRLTVL.

The rearrangement uses TRBV9 and TRBJ2-1, with 8 bases matching TRBD1. V gave up 3 bases and J gave up 7 bases; unmatched junction bases: 9. This CDR3 has 15 residues. Germline V lookup: CDR1 SGDLS, CDR2 YYNGEE. CDR3 sequence: CASSAGQGAGNEQFF. For the CDR3, the DNA is TGTGCCAGCAGCGCGGGCCAGGGGGCAGGGAATGAGCAGTTCTTC.

As concerns this clone: No conserved phenylalanine or tryptophan is present at the end of the CDR3, so a read error is the likely explanation. It is unclear where the CDR3 begins or ends on the DNA, so no DNA is shown, and the CDR3 is as TCRdb lists it. The CDR3 loop is CASSQPNSLPS. This rearrangement joins TRBV23-1 to TRBJ2-4; the D call TRBD1 from the table was never checked on the DNA. Being an ORF, TRBV23-1 has a function that is uncertain. From its first to its last residue, the CDR3 has 11 amino acids.

The J gene is TRBJ2-1, the V gene TRBV9; D might be TRBD2 (5 bases). Germline CDR1 is SGDLS and CDR2 is YYNGEE. The CDR3 is made up of 14 amino acids. Trimming pared 0 bases from V and 5 bases from J, leaving 9 bases between. CDR3 region: CASSVGRGDNEQFF. The CDR3 DNA is TGTGCCAGCAGCGTAGGACGGGGAGACAATGAGCAGTTCTTC.

This chain connects TRBV19 to TRBJ2-3, with 8 positions matching TRBD2. Germline V gene lookup returns CDR1 LNHDA and CDR2 SQIVND (reference sequence). V lost 5 bases and J lost 4; bases outside the gene matches: 2. The CDR3 totals 13 residues. Here the CDR3 DNA reads TGTGCCAGTAGTGACGGGAGGGCAGATACGCAGTATTTT. Translated: CASSDGRADTQYF.

The genes are TRBV9 and TRBJ2-3, with 8 nucleotides matching TRBD2. Germline loops: CDR1 SGDLS, CDR2 YYNGEE. The CDR3 extends over 16 amino acids. V dropped 0 bases and J dropped 4; count of bases not matched to a gene: 7. The CDR3 reads CASSVAGSGNADTQYF. The CDR3 nucleotides are TGTGCCAGCAGCGTAGCTGGTAGCGGGAACGCAGATACGCAGTATTTT.

J is TRBJ1-1 and V is TRBV27, with 9 bases identical to TRBD1. CDR1 is MNHEY, CDR2 SMNVEV, per germline (reference sequence). The junction had 9 bases not matched to a gene; V was cut back by 3 bases and J by 10 bases. The CDR3 contains 14 residues. The CDR3 DNA reads TGTGCCAGCAGTTTGGTACAGGGGGCTGGTGGAGCTTTCTTT. This encodes CASSLVQGAGGAFF.

This chain connects TRBV11-2 to TRBJ2-7, with 7 bases fitting TRBD2. This CDR3 spans 17 amino acids. V was pared by 3 bases and J by 3 bases, with 14 bases of the junction left unmatched. CDR1 and CDR2 (germline): SGHAT, FQNNGV. The CDR3 DNA sequence: TGTGCCAGCAGCTTGGACGCGGGGGTCTTCCGCCTCTACGAGCAGTACTTC. Its protein product is CASSLDAGVFRLYEQYF.

The V call is TRBV5-6, the J call TRBJ2-2; 12 nucleotides agree with TRBD2. Germline-derived CDR1 and CDR2 are SGHDT and YYEEEE. J lost 7 bases, V lost 4 bases, and 8 bases had no gene match. The CDR3 is 16 amino acids. The CDR3 DNA follows: TGTGCCAGCAGCCGTGGACTAGCGGGAAAGAACGGGGAGCTGTTTTTT. Its protein product is CASSRGLAGKNGELFF.

The V and J genes are TRBV5-1 and TRBJ1-3, with unresolved D. CDR3 length: 12 residues. V lost 3 bases and J lost 4, with 5 bases in between. Looked up from germline, CDR1 is SGHRS and CDR2 is YFSETQ. The CDR3 DNA reads as TGCGCCAGCAGCTCTACCGGAAACACCATATATTTT. It yields the protein CASSSTGNTIYF.

Regarding this clone: This same CDR3 is encoded by further DNA sequences in the sample. The V call is TRBV25-1, the J call TRBJ2-5; the D is unclear. CDR1 and CDR2 (germline): MGHDK, SYGVNS. The ends were cut back, 1 base at V and 9 bases at J, with 6 bases in the middle. This CDR3 has 11 residues. The CDR3 DNA reads as TGTGCCAGCAGTGAATCACGGGCCCAGTACTTC. This codes for CASSESRAQYF.

The chain carries TRBV7-9 and TRBJ1-5; 11 nucleotides agree with TRBD1. CDR1 is SEHNR and CDR2 is FQNEAQ in the germline V gene (reference sequence). The CDR3 runs to 16 residues. The trim removed 4 bases at V and 2 bases at J, leaving 4 bases unmatched. CDR3 nucleotides: TGTGCCAGCAGCTGGGGGACAGGGGGTGGCAATCAGCCCCAGCATTTT. Encoded protein: CASSWGTGGGNQPQHF.

This clone showed up just a few times. The chain joins TRBV4-1 to TRBJ2-1, with TRBD1 as a possible D gene (6 bases). The V gene's germline CDR1 is MGHRA and CDR2 YSYEKL. Trimming took 2 bases from V and 6 from J, leaving 20 bases between them. The CDR3 runs 17 residues. The CDR3 region has the DNA TGCGCCAGCAGCCAAACGGGAACAGGGAATCGGTTCAATGAGCAGTTCTTC. This translates into CASSQTGTGNRFNEQFF.

This chain uses TRBV6-1 with TRBJ1-1; 10 positions match TRBD1. Trimming took 6 bases from V and 5 from J; bases not matched to a gene: 3. The CDR3 is 13 residues long. Germline V gives CDR1 MNHNS, CDR2 SASEGT. CDR3 in amino acids: CASSPGQGTEAFF. The CDR3 DNA is TGTGCCAGCAGCCCGGGACAGGGGACTGAAGCTTTCTTT.

The chain recombines TRBV5-8 with TRBJ1-2, with D unresolved. CDR1 and CDR2 from the germline V gene are SGHTS and YDEGEE. Trimming stripped 3 bases from V and 8 bases from J, with 20 bases between. This CDR3 contains 15 residues. The CDR3 loop is CASSWSWGEVGGYTF. The CDR3 DNA sequence: TGTGCCAGCAGCTGGTCATGGGGAGAAGTGGGCGGCTACACCTTC.

This clone showed up just a few times. The chain employs TRBV23-1 and TRBJ2-5; D may be TRBD1 (5 bases). TRBV23-1 is sorted into the ORF group, with uncertain function. The CDR3 consists of 16 residues. V was cut by 0 bases and J by 4 bases, with 15 bases left in between. The CDR3 here is CASSQSKGFKTETQYF. The CDR3 DNA sequence: TGCGCCAGCAGTCAATCTAAGGGGTTCAAGACAGAGACCCAGTACTTC.